These 10 T cell receptor beta chains originate from one sample sequenced in a study of shared clonotypes between healthy human individuals. The assay was immunoSEQ multiplex PCR, and TCRdb's table has in-frame clones only and misses some. This table holds 2 million to 2.5 million clones, 93% found once. The sequenced sample was naive CD4+ T cells from PBMCs. The sample's subset: CD45RA+ positively selected. These receptors were taken from a man aged 18 to 30 in good health. Some clones in this sample may be carry-over from other donors' samples.

This clone was recorded a few times. The chain joins TRBV4-1 to TRBJ1-2; TRBD1 agrees at 9 bases. After removal of 4 bases from V and 14 bases from J, the junction contained 8 bases not matched to a gene. From germline, CDR1 is MGHRA and CDR2 YSYEKL. This CDR3 spans 12 amino acids. The CDR3 here is CASSPRDRAETF. The CDR3 bases are TGCGCCAGCAGCCCCCGGGACAGGGCGGAAACCTTC.

The chain recombines TRBV28 with TRBJ2-5; D possibly corresponds to TRBD2 (5 bases). Germline V CDR1 and CDR2: MDHEN, SYDVKM. The germline V and J ends were trimmed by 8 bases and 7 bases, with 20 bases remaining between them. This CDR3 is 14 amino acids long. Written as DNA, the CDR3 is TGTGCCAGCCGTAGTACTACCTTCGCGGGGACCCAGTACTTC. This translates into CASRSTTFAGTQYF. Drawing the rest from reference TRBV28 and TRBJ2-5, the complete variable domain is DVKVTQSSRYLVKRTGEKVFLECVQDMDHENMFWYRQDPGLGLRLIYFSYDVKMKEKGDIPEGYSVSREKKERFSLILESASTNQTSMYLCASRSTTFAGTQYFGPGTRLLVL.

The chain's CDR3 is CASSPSGANKETQYF. CDR3 sequence (DNA): TGTGCCAGCAGTCCTAGCGGGGCCAACAAAGAGACCCAGTACTTC. The chain uses TRBV28 and TRBJ2-5, with 9 positions matching TRBD2. Germline CDR1 is MDHEN and CDR2 is SYDVKM. The V segment lost 5 bases and the J segment 3 bases; nucleotides outside the gene matches: 7. The CDR3 has 15 amino acids. Together with reference TRBV28 and TRBJ2-5, the CDR3 gives the full variable domain: DVKVTQSSRYLVKRTGEKVFLECVQDMDHENMFWYRQDPGLGLRLIYFSYDVKMKEKGDIPEGYSVSREKKERFSLILESASTNQTSMYLCASSPSGANKETQYFGPGTRLLVL.

The chain joins TRBV28 to TRBJ2-7, with D unresolved. This CDR3 contains 14 residues. Germline assignment: CDR1 MDHEN and CDR2 SYDVKM. Trimming stripped 4 bases from V and 2 bases from J, with 12 bases between. The CDR3 sequence is CASSSAYKTYEQYF. CDR3 nucleotides: TGTGCCAGCAGTTCGGCGTATAAGACCTACGAGCAGTACTTC.

The chain joins TRBV19 to TRBJ2-3; 16 nucleotides agree with TRBD2. CDR1 and CDR2 (germline): LNHDA, SQIVND (reference sequence). The CDR3 runs 18 residues. Trimming removed 3 bases from V and 3 bases from J; junction bases left unmatched: 6. Written as DNA, the CDR3 is TGTGCCAGTAGTATCGTGGGACTAGCGGGAGGGACAACAGATACGCAGTATTTT. Translation: CASSIVGLAGGTTDTQYF.

The genes are TRBV6-6 and TRBJ2-5; D assignment may be TRBD1 or TRBD2 (5 bases each). The germline gives CDR1 MNHNY, CDR2 SVGAGI (reference sequence). Trimming pared 6 bases from V and 4 bases from J, leaving 18 bases between. The CDR3 loop spans 15 amino acids. In nucleotides, the CDR3 is TGTGCCAGCAGCCGTCTCCGGGACGAAGGAGAGACCCAGTACTTC. Translating gives CASSRLRDEGETQYF.

This chain links TRBV6-6 with TRBJ2-7; 7 bases match TRBD1. This CDR3 has 13 residues. Germline V gene data show CDR1 as MNHNY and CDR2 as SVGAGI (reference sequence). V lost 6 bases, J lost 6 bases, and 8 bases stayed unmatched. CDR3 amino acids: CASRMTGPSEQYF. As DNA, the CDR3 is TGTGCCAGCAGGATGACAGGGCCCAGCGAGCAGTACTTC.

The chain recombines TRBV15 with TRBJ2-1; D is unresolved. In germline, CDR1 is LNHNV, CDR2 YYDKDF (reference sequence). This CDR3 has 12 residues. Trimming left V 1 base short and J 6 bases short, with 4 bases between. The CDR3 reads CATSRAVNEQFF. The DNA of the CDR3 is TGTGCCACCAGCAGAGCGGTCAATGAGCAGTTCTTC.

The chain is built from TRBV5-1 and TRBJ2-1; TRBD2 aligns across 11 bases. The CDR3 runs 16 residues. Germline V gives CDR1 SGHRS, CDR2 YFSETQ. With 3 bases clipped from V and 3 bases from J, the junction kept 5 bases outside the gene matches. The CDR3 bases are TGCGCCAGCAGCTCGACTAGCGGGACCCACTACAATGAGCAGTTCTTC. Protein sequence: CASSSTSGTHYNEQFF.

This clone is a singleton in its sample. This chain uses TRBV7-9 with TRBJ2-7, with D perhaps matching TRBD1 or TRBD2 (5 bases each). In germline, CDR1 is SEHNR, CDR2 FQNEAQ (reference sequence). V was clipped by 5 bases and J by 6 bases, with 20 bases between them. The CDR3 is 15 residues long. The chain's CDR3 is CASSIGVDFPSEQYF. The DNA of the CDR3 is TGTGCCAGCAGCATAGGGGTGGACTTCCCCTCCGAGCAGTACTTC.